This T cell receptor beta chain was identified during a study of T cells generated in artificial thymic organoids. Overall study findings and caveats: TCR diversity of organoid-derived CD8 single positive cells matched thymic and naive blood cells.

By its share, this clonotype is medium-sized. Its antigen is still unknown. Semi-nested PCR with reverse primers in the TRAC or TRBC constant regions amplified each chain separately. cDNA synthesis used about 3.5 to 500 ng of total RNA. TCRdb reprocessed the 5' RACE reads via MiXCR and lists one record per CDR3 protein. The table includes 6,500 to 8,500 distinct CDR3 sequences, under 30% detected once. The organoids combined MS5 murine stromal cells carrying human DLL1 with human hematopoietic stem and progenitor cells. Residual T cells were removed by FACS sorting CD34+CD3- progenitor cells before seeding the organoids. Culture medium was serum-free RPMI with B27, FLT3L, IL-7, ascorbic acid. RNA was purified from roughly 40,000 to 200,000 sorted cells per sample. Trimming shortened V by 4 bases and J by 1 base, and 13 bases separated the two germline ends. CDR3 length: 15 residues. Germline V lookup: CDR1 SGHRS, CDR2 YFSETQ.

Sequenced material: naive CD8+ T cells grown in artificial thymic organoids from cord blood stem and progenitor cells. Subset of the sample: CD3+TCRalphabeta+CD8SP T cells; for blood, CD45RO-CCR7+ naive CD8+ T cells. The chain couples TRBV5-1 to TRBJ2-3, with D possibly TRBD1 on 6 matching bases. The receptor was isolated from a human donor who gave cord blood stem cells for thymic organoid culture, a cardiac surgery patient who gave postnatal thymus, or a blood donor (not recorded which). DNA for the CDR3: TGCGCCAGCAGCCCCCTAGAGGGGGGCACAGATACGCAGTATTTT. This encodes CASSPLEGGTDTQYF.